This is a list of T cell receptor beta chains from one sample in a study of breast tumors, draining lymph nodes, adjacent tissues. MiXCR, run by TCRdb on the multiplex PCR reads, gives a single entry per CDR3 protein. The data show 270,000 or so distinct CDR3 sequences, 30% seen once. Specimen: axillary lymph node tissue. Source of these receptors: a female donor with breast cancer. Some clones in this sample may be carry-over from other donors' samples. CDR3s include the opening cysteine and the closing phenylalanine or tryptophan. Fields, in order: clone size, D gene, CDR3 length, J gene, V gene, CDR3 DNA, CDR3 protein. A D gene is named only where the DNA matches it firmly. Clone sizes are given selectively: once, few, many, or a class where the clone is expanded.

>many|NA|16|TRBJ2-2|TRBV19
TGTGCCAGTAGTCAGGGTTGGGGACGGACAACCGGGGAGCTGTTTTTT
CASSQGWGRTTGELFF
>many|TRBD1|15|TRBJ1-6|TRBV27
TGTGCCAGCAGTTTGTACAGGGGGAATAATTCACCCCTCCACTTT
CASSLYRGNNSPLHF
>many|NA|15|TRBJ2-1|TRBV7-2
TGTGCCAGCAGCTTACGTCTAGCTGGCCACAATGAGCAGTTCTTC
CASSLRLAGHNEQFF
>NA|TRBD2|16|TRBJ2-7|TRBV7-2
TGTGCCAGCAGCTTTTCGGCTGGCGGGAGCTCCTACGAGCAGTACTTC
CASSFSAGGSSYEQYF
>NA|NA|15|TRBJ1-4|TRBV6-5
TGTGCCAGCAGTATGGCCGGGACGGATAATGAAAAACTGTTTTTT
CASSMAGTDNEKLFF
>NA|TRBD1|15|TRBJ2-7|TRBV6-1
TGTGCCAGCAGACAGGGGCACTTGAGCTCCTACGAGCAGTACTTC
CASRQGHLSSYEQYF
>NA|NA|13|TRBJ2-7|TRBV20-1
TGCAGTGCCACTGGGGACGGGTCCTACGAGCAGTACTTC
CSATGDGSYEQYF
>NA|TRBD1|15|TRBJ1-1|TRBV18
TGTGCCAGCTCAATAAGCGGACAGGAGAACACTGAAGCTTTCTTT
CASSISGQENTEAFF
>NA|NA|13|TRBJ2-3|TRBV6-6
TGTGCCAGCGGGCACAGTTCGACAGATACGCAGTATTTT
CASGHSSTDTQYF
>NA|NA|15|TRBJ2-3|TRBV6-9
TGTGCCAGCAGTGAAGCGGCCGCCTTCACAGATACGCAGTATTTT
CASSEAAAFTDTQYF
>NA|TRBD2|15|TRBJ2-6|TRBV19
TGTGCCAGCCTAGCGGTGGCGGGGGGGGCCAACGTCCTGACTTTC
CASLAVAGGANVLTF
>many|TRBD2|17|TRBJ2-7|TRBV6-1
TGTGCCAGCAGTGAAGCGTTGAGTAGCGGGAGGGGTTACGAGCAGTACTTC
CASSEALSSGRGYEQYF
>many|TRBD2|15|TRBJ2-4|TRBV10-3
TGTGCCATCAGTGTCGGGGGGATAGCCAAAAACATTCAGTACTTC
CAISVGGIAKNIQYF
>NA|NA|14|TRBJ2-7|TRBV7-8
TGTACCAGCAGCTTAAGCAGGAGCTCCTGCGAGCAGTACTTC
CTSSLSRSSCEQYF
>many|NA|15|TRBJ1-5|TRBV7-2
TGTGCCAGCAGCTTCTCCCGAAATAGCAATCAGCCCCAGCATTTT
CASSFSRNSNQPQHF
>NA|TRBD2|15|TRBJ2-1|TRBV2
TGTGCCAGCAGTGGAGGGACTAGCGGGACCAATGAGCAGTTCTTC
CASSGGTSGTNEQFF
>NA|TRBD2|16|TRBJ2-2|TRBV20-1
TGCAGTGCCAGACTAGCGGGAGGGCCGGCTGCCGGGGAGCTGTTTTTT
CSARLAGGPAAGELFF
>many|NA|13|TRBJ2-7|TRBV12-3/TRBV12-4
TGTGCCAGCACCCGAGGGAGCTCCTACGAGCAGTACTTC
CASTRGSSYEQYF
>many|TRBD1|16|TRBJ1-2|TRBV7-8
TGTGCCAGCAGCGCGACCCGACAGGGCATCCGGGGTGGCTACACCTTC
CASSATRQGIRGGYTF
>NA|TRBD2|15|TRBJ2-7|TRBV7-3
TGTGCCAGCAGCCCCGTCGCGGGAGGGTCCTACGAGCAGTACTTC
CASSPVAGGSYEQYF
>many|NA|14|TRBJ2-5|TRBV2
TGTGCCAGCAGTAACCACAGGGAGGGAGAGACCCAGTACTTC
CASSNHREGETQYF
>many|TRBD2|14|TRBJ2-1|TRBV25-1
TGTGCCAGCAGTGAACTAGCGGGATTCAATGAGCAGTTCTTC
CASSELAGFNEQFF
>many|TRBD2|16|TRBJ2-3|TRBV9
TGTGCCAGCAGCGACACTAGCGGGAGGGCTGCAGATACGCAGTATTTT
CASSDTSGRAADTQYF
>few|TRBD2|17|TRBJ2-4|TRBV9
TGTGCCAGCAGCGTAGGGACTAGCGGGAGTGGGGAAAATATTCAGTACTTC
CASSVGTSGSGENIQYF
>NA|TRBD1|15|TRBJ1-2|TRBV10-2
TGCGCCAGTGCTAGCCCACAGGGGGAGGACTATGGCAACACCTTC
CASASPQGEDYGNTF
>NA|TRBD2|11|TRBJ2-6|TRBV7-2
TGTAGTAGCGGGAGGGCCAACGTCCTGACTTTC
CSSGRANVLTF
>NA|NA|16|TRBJ2-1|TRBV6-5
TGTGCCAGCAGTTACCTCGCCAAGGGGTCCTACAATGAGCAGTTCTTC
CASSYLAKGSYNEQFF
>many|NA|14|TRBJ1-5|TRBV24-1
TGTGCCACCGCGGGTGGAGGGGCCAATCAGCCCCAGCATTTT
CATAGGGANQPQHF
>NA|NA|14|TRBJ1-1|TRBV10-3
TGTGCCATCAGTGACCCAGGGAGGAAGACTGAAGCTTTCTTT
CAISDPGRKTEAFF
>NA|NA|11|TRBJ2-6|TRBV11-3
TGTGCCACCGGGCGGGCCAACGTCCTGACTTTC
CATGRANVLTF
>many|NA|14|TRBJ2-7|TRBV20-1
TGCAGTGCTAGAGATCCTGGGCCGGCGTACGAGCAGTACTTC
CSARDPGPAYEQYF
>few|NA|15|TRBJ2-1|TRBV6-1
TGTGCCAGCAGTGAATTTCAGCTAACGTACAATGAGCAGTTCTTC
CASSEFQLTYNEQFF
>few|NA|13|TRBJ1-1|TRBV7-6
TGTGCCAGCAGCTGGGGGGGAGGAACTGAAGCTTTCTTT
CASSWGGGTEAFF
>many|TRBD1|14|TRBJ1-5|TRBV7-4
TGTGCCAGCAGCCGGACAGGGGGGGGTCAGCCCCAGCATTTT
CASSRTGGGQPQHF
>many|TRBD1|14|TRBJ1-5|TRBV7-2
TGTGCCAGCAGCTCAGGGGGGGGCAATCAGCCCCAGCATTTT
CASSSGGGNQPQHF
>many|NA|13|TRBJ2-1|TRBV10-3
TGTGCCATCAGTACAGAAACATATACAGAGCAGTTCTTC
CAISTETYTEQFF
>NA|NA|13|TRBJ1-1|TRBV5-4
TGTGCCAGCAGCGTCGAAATGAACACTGAAGCTTTCTTT
CASSVEMNTEAFF
>many|TRBD1|14|TRBJ1-2|TRBV5-4
TGTGCCAGCAGCCTACAGGGGGTTGGCTATGGCTACACCTTC
CASSLQGVGYGYTF
>many|NA|15|TRBJ1-2|TRBV11-2
TGTGCCAGCAGCTTAAGGCCCGTCGCCATGGAGGGCTACACCTTC
CASSLRPVAMEGYTF
>few|NA|17|TRBJ2-2|TRBV27
TGTGCCAGCAGTTTATTCGGCGGGAATACGAACACCGGGGAGCTGTTTTTT
CASSLFGGNTNTGELFF
>NA|NA|15|TRBJ2-1|TRBV20-1
TGCAGTGCTAGTATAGGGCGGCCGGAACGTGATGAGCAGCTCTTC
CSASIGRPERDEQLF
>NA|TRBD1|16|TRBJ1-3|TRBV19
TGTGCCAGTAGTATAGATCGACAGGGATCTGGAAACACCATATATTTT
CASSIDRQGSGNTIYF
>many|NA|13|TRBJ2-2|TRBV4-1
TGCGCCAGCAGCCAATTGGGGGTCGGGGAGCTGTTTTTT
CASSQLGVGELFF
>NA|TRBD2|16|TRBJ2-4|TRBV5-4
TGTGCCAGCAGCTTAGCGGGAGTGGGGGGCAAAAACATTCAGTACTTC
CASSLAGVGGKNIQYF
>many|NA|14|TRBJ1-2|TRBV5-8
TGTGCCAGCAGCCCCCGAGAAGGTCTCTATGGCTACACCTTC
CASSPREGLYGYTF
>NA|NA|17|TRBJ1-2|TRBV13
TGTGCCAGCAGCTTAGAGGGAGCAGGGTTAGCTAACTATGGCTACACCTTC
CASSLEGAGLANYGYTF
>many|NA|12|TRBJ2-3|TRBV30
TGTGCCTGGAGTGCGGACGGGGATACGCAGTATTTT
CAWSADGDTQYF
>few|TRBD2|19|TRBJ2-2|TRBV6-5
TGTGCCAGCAGTTACTCGATATTGGGACTAGCGGGAGAAACCGGGGAGCTGTTTTTT
CASSYSILGLAGETGELFF
>few|NA|15|TRBJ2-7|TRBV12-3/TRBV12-4
TGTGCCAGCAGTTTCGCGCCGGCGGTCTCCTACGAGCAGTACTTC
CASSFAPAVSYEQYF
>many|NA|15|TRBJ2-7|TRBV7-9
TGTGCCAGCTCCGAGGAACACGGGTTAGGCTACGAGCAGTACTTC
CASSEEHGLGYEQYF
>NA|TRBD1|15|TRBJ1-1|TRBV7-9
TGTGCCAGCAGCGAACAGGGGAGGAGGAACACTGAAGCTGTCTTT
CASSEQGRRNTEAVF
>few|NA|14|TRBJ1-1|TRBV2
TGTGCCAGCAGTCCACAGGGACGGAACACTGAAGCTTTCTTT
CASSPQGRNTEAFF
>NA|TRBD1|18|TRBJ2-1|TRBV19
TGTGCCAGTAGTACCACCGGGACAGGGCTTTTTTTGGGCAATGAGCAGTTCTTC
CASSTTGTGLFLGNEQFF
>NA|NA|16|TRBJ1-1|TRBV2
TGTGCCAGCAGTGAAGCCCTCGGCCGGGGCGGCACTGAAGCTTTCTTT
CASSEALGRGGTEAFF
>NA|TRBD2|19|TRBJ2-7|TRBV20-1
TGCAGTGCTCCGAGGAGGACTAGCGGGATTTCGGCGAGCTCCTACGAGCAGTACTTC
CSAPRRTSGISASSYEQYF